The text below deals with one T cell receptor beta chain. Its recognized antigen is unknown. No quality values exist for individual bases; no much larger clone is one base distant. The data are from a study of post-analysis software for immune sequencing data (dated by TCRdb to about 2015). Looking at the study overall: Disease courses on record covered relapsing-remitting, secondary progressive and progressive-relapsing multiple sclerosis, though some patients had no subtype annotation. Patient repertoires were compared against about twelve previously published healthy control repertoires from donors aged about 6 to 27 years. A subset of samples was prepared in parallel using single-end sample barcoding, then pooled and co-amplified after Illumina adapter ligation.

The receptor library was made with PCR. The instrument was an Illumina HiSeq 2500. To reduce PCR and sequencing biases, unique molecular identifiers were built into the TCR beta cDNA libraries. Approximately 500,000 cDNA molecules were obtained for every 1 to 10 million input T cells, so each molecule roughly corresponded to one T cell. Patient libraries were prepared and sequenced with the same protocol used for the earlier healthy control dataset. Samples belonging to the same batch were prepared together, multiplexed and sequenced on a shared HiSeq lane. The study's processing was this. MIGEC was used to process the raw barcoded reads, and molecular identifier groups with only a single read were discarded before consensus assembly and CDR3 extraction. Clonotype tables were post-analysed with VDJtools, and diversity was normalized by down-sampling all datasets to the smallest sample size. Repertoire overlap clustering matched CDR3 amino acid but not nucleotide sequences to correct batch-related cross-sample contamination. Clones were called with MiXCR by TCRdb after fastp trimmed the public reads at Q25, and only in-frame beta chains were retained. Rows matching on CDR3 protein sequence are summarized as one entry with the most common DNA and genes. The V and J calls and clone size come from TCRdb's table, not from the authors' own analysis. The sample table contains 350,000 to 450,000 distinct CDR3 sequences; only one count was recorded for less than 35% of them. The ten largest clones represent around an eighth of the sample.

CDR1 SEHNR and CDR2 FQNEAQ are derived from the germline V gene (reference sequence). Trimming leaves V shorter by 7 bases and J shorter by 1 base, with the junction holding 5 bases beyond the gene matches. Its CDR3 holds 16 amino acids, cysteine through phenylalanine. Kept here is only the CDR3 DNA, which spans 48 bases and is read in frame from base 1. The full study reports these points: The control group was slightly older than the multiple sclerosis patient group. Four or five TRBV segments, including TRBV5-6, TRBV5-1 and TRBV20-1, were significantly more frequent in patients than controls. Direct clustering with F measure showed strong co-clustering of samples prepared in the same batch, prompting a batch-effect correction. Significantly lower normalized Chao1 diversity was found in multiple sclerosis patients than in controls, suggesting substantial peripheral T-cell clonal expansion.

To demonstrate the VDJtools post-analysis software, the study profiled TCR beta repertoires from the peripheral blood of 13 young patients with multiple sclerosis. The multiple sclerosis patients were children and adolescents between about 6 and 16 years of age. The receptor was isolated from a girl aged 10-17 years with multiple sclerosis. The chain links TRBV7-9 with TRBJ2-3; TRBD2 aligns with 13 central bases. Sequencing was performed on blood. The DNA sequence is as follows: TGTGCCAGCAACAGACTAGCGGGGGGCCGCACAGATACGCAGTATTTT. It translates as CASNRLAGGRTDTQYF. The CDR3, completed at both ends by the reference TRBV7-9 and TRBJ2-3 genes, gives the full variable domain DTGVSQNPRHKITKRGQNVTFRCDPISEHNRLYWYRQTLGQGPEFLTYFQNEAQLEKSRLLSDRFSAERPKGSFSTLEIQRTEQGDSAMYLCASNRLAGGRTDTQYFGPGTRLTVL.